This T cell receptor beta chain was captured by sequencing in a study of beta chain features in type 1 diabetes. Study-level background: Age and gender were similar between patients and healthy donors, as were cell yields.

This clone was detected a few times. Its antigen is still unknown. The CDR3 is made up of 14 amino acids. CDR1 and CDR2 (germline): SNHLY, FYNNEI. With 9 bases removed from V and 0 bases from J, the gap between germline ends came to 12 bases. Whole-study findings and limits: Shorter templates might be favored by PCR, equally in patients and controls. When Type 1 diabetes patients were examined, their TCRB CDR3s proved moderately but significantly shorter in all four CD4+ subsets. Junctions at VDJ sites from type 1 diabetes patients had fewer insertions and more deletions.

The whole isolated RNA underwent reverse transcription, so sequencing captured expressed TCRB transcripts. The assay was immunoSEQ multiplex PCR, and TCRdb's table has in-frame clones only and misses some. The table lists hundreds of thousands of clones, over 12% of them singletons. The TCR comes from a man aged 18 to 35 with type 1 diabetes. Sequenced: naive CD4+ T cells from blood. The chain links TRBV2 to TRBJ2-1; TRBD2 might be the D (5 bases). The CDR3 DNA is TGTGCCAGTGCAAAAGGGAGCTCCTACAATGAGCAGTTCTTC. Residues: CASAKGSSYNEQFF.